The 7 T cell receptor beta chains below all came from one sample that was sequenced in a study of molecular identifiers for immune sequencing clone quantification. One entry per CDR3 protein results from TCRdb running MiXCR on the PCR reads. The sample carries over 600,000 distinct CDR3 sequences, 20% recorded once. Source material: naive CD8+ T cells from blood, with Jurkat cell RNA spiked in. The subset here: FACS-sorted CD8+CD4-CCR7+CD45RA+ naive T cells. These receptors all stem from a human donor in good health. Some libraries in this study had Jurkat cell RNA spiked in.

This clonotype has a count of ten or more. The CDR3 nucleotides are TGTGCCAGCTACCAACCAGCCTCTGGGGCCAACGTCCTGACTTTC. Its translation: CASYQPASGANVLTF. This chain connects TRBV2 to TRBJ2-6; D gene ambiguous. V dropped 8 bases and J dropped 0 bases, with 11 bases sitting between them. The CDR3 loop spans 15 amino acids. The V gene's germline CDR1 is SNHLY and CDR2 FYNNEI.

A word on this clonotype: This sequence may be a read error, since a much larger clone differs from it by one base. The V and J genes are TRBV28 and TRBJ1-5; perhaps TRBD1 as D (5 bases). The CDR3 loop spans 12 amino acids. Germline V gene lookup returns CDR1 MDHEN and CDR2 SYDVKM. Here the CDR3 reads CASGDHNRPQHF. DNA of the CDR3: TGTGCCAGTGGGGACCACAATCGGCCCCAGCATTTT.

The rearrangement joins TRBV12-3 or TRBV12-4 to TRBJ2-2, with TRBD1 identical over 10 bases. After removal of 7 bases from V and 9 bases from J, the junction contained 23 bases not matched to a gene. The CDR3 has 19 amino acids. CDR3 sequence: CASKPRMTGGPPGARELFF. As DNA, the CDR3 is TGTGCCAGCAAACCTCGTATGACAGGGGGCCCTCCCGGGGCCAGGGAGCTGTTTTTT.

This clonotype was counted many times. The V call is TRBV15, the J call TRBJ1-1; perhaps TRBD1 as D (6 bases). CDR1 and CDR2 from the germline V gene are LNHNV and YYDKDF (reference sequence). The CDR3 sequence is 14 residues long. V shed 3 bases and J shed 4 bases, with 12 bases lying between them. CDR3 sequence reads: CATSSRQETTEAFF. CDR3 sequence (DNA): TGTGCCACCAGCAGTCGACAGGAGACCACTGAAGCTTTCTTT.

In its sample, this clonotype was seen once. A much larger clone differs by one base, so this may be a read error. V usage is TRBV29-1 and J usage is TRBJ1-2; possibly TRBD1 for D (5 bases). CDR3 length: 11 residues. The germline V gene has CDR1 SQVTM and CDR2 ANQGSEA. In nucleotides, the CDR3 is TGCAGCGTTGTGGGGGTATATGGCTACGCCTTC. This codes for CSVVGVYGYAF.

The chain links TRBV11-2 to TRBJ2-3; a weak D match, TRBD2 (6 bases). The CDR3 consists of 15 residues. Trimming left V 5 bases short and J 2 bases short, with 14 bases between. Germline values: CDR1 SGHAT, CDR2 FQNNGV. DNA for the CDR3: TGTGCCAGCAGCATTCGGGGGTCGTACACAGATACGCAGTATTTT. Its protein is CASSIRGSYTDTQYF.

This clonotype was recorded at least ten times. This CDR3 is CASSTRDRGLEKLFF. CDR3 sequence (DNA): TGTGCCAGCAGTACCCGGGACAGGGGGCTTGAAAAACTGTTTTTT. This chain links TRBV12-3 or TRBV12-4 with TRBJ1-4, with 12 positions matching TRBD1. V trimming: 5 bases; J trimming: 7 bases; junction bases outside the gene matches: 5. The CDR3 covers 15 residues.